This paragraph covers one T cell receptor beta chain sequence. This specimen comes from a study of CD8 T cells in Susac syndrome. With 2 bases removed from V and 0 bases from J, the gap between germline ends came to 7 bases. The germline CDR1 and CDR2 sequences are LGHNA and YNFKEQ. The CDR3 runs to 14 residues. Roughly 0.5 to 1 ug RNA was reverse transcribed with random hexamers. Using its own MiXCR run on the immunoSEQ multiplex PCR reads, TCRdb lists one record per CDR3 protein. The sample gives approximately 150,000 distinct CDR3 sequences, approximately 94% of which show up once; about 0.076% is in the top ten.

The sequencing input was CD4+ T cells from PBMCs. This receptor was identified in a human donor in good health. V is TRBV4-2 and J is TRBJ1-1; D unresolved. The CDR3 region has the DNA TGTGCCAGCAGCCAACTTGAGGTGAACACTGAAGCTTTCTTT. Its translation is CASSQLEVNTEAFF.